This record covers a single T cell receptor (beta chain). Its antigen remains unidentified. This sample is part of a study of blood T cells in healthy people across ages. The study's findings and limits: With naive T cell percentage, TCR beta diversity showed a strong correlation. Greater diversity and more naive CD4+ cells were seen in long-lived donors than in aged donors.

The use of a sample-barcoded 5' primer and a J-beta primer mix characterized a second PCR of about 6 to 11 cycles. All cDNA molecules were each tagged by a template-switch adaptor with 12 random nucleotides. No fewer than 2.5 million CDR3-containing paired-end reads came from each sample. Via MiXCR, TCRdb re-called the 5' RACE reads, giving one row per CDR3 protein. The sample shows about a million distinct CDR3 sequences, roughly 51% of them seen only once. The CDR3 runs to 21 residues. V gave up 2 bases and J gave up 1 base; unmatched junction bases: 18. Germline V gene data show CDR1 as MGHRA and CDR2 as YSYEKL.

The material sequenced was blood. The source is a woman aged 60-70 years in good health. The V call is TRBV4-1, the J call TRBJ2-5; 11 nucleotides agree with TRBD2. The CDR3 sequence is CASSQTSGSASGRLLQETQYF. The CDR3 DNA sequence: TGCGCCAGCAGCCAAACGTCGGGTAGTGCTAGCGGGAGGCTCCTCCAAGAGACCCAGTACTTC.